Listed here are 8 T cell receptor beta chains from one sample, sequenced in a study of hypomethylating agent response in myelodysplastic syndrome. Libraries were prepared by immunoSEQ multiplex PCR; TCRdb keeps only in-frame clonotypes and omits some of them. The sample has around 4,400 clones; over 75% are singletons. Sequencing was performed on bone marrow, taken before or after starting hypomethylating agent treatment for myelodysplastic syndrome (not recorded which). All receptors derive from a human donor with myelodysplastic syndrome.

The J gene is TRBJ2-7, the V gene TRBV6-5, with 11 bases matching TRBD1. Trimming at V came to 0 bases and at J to 7 bases, leaving 8 bases not matched to a gene. This CDR3 is 16 amino acids long. Looked up from germline, CDR1 is MNHEY and CDR2 is SVGAGI. The chain's CDR3 is CASSYSRGGTGGEQYF. The CDR3 region has the DNA TGTGCCAGCAGTTACTCGAGAGGTGGGACAGGGGGTGAGCAGTACTTC.

The chain couples TRBV4-1 to TRBJ1-5; D gene uncertain. V was shortened by 3 bases and J by 2 bases, with 14 bases between the two germline ends. The germline V gene encodes CDR1 MGHRA and CDR2 YSYEKL. This CDR3 has 16 amino acids. CDR3 amino acids: CASSQEQTSRNQPQHF. CDR3 DNA: TGCGCCAGCAGCCAGGAGCAGACGAGCCGCAATCAGCCCCAGCATTTT.

The chain carries TRBV6-5 and TRBJ2-7; D remains ambiguous. This CDR3 is built from 12 residues. The V and J ends lost 4 bases and 4 bases respectively, with 8 bases between them. Germline CDR1 and CDR2: MNHEY and SVGAGI. CDR3 nucleotides: TGTGCCAGCAGTTCGATCACGTACGAGCAGTACTTC. Translating gives CASSSITYEQYF.

This clone has more than one count but fewer than ten. This chain links TRBV27 with TRBJ2-7, with 10 bases matching TRBD1. Germline V CDR1 and CDR2: MNHEY, SMNVEV (reference sequence). With 4 bases clipped from V and 7 bases from J, the junction kept 13 bases outside the gene matches. The CDR3 covers 16 residues. CDR3 DNA: TGTGCCAGCAGTTCCAGACAGGGGGCAGGAACGTCGGAGCAGTACGTC. Its protein product is CASSSRQGAGTSEQYV.

This clone came up a few times. This rearrangement joins TRBV18 to TRBJ1-6; D is unclear. Germline CDR1 reads KGHSH; CDR2 reads LQKENI. V was pared by 3 bases and J by 0 bases, with 12 bases between. The CDR3 runs to 17 residues. The DNA for the CDR3 is TGTGCCAGCTCACCTGAAGGAGGAAGCTCCTATAATTCACCCCTCCACTTT. The encoded protein is CASSPEGGSSYNSPLHF. Looking up the rest from reference TRBV18 and TRBJ1-6 gives the full variable domain: NAGVMQNPRHLVRRRGQEARLRCSPMKGHSHVYWYRQLPEEGLKFMVYLQKENIIDESGMPKERFSAEFPKEGPSILRIQQVVRGDSAAYFCASSPEGGSSYNSPLHFGNGTRLTVT.

The J gene is TRBJ2-3, the V gene TRBV6-6; D gene uncertain. Trimming removed 4 bases at V and 6 bases at J, with 5 bases between. The CDR3 has 11 amino acids. CDR1 MNHNY and CDR2 SVGAGI come from the germline V gene (reference sequence). CDR3 DNA sequence: TGTGCCAGCAGTTCGGAGGATACGCAGTATTTT. It translates to CASSSEDTQYF.

The chain has TRBV5-4 and TRBJ2-7; D could derive from TRBD1 or TRBD2 (5 bases each). The CDR3 loop spans 13 amino acids. The germline V gene has CDR1 SGHNT and CDR2 YYREEE (reference sequence). V was shortened by 4 bases and J by 6 bases, with 14 bases between the two germline ends. Here the CDR3 reads CASSAEGMVEQYV. The CDR3, as DNA: TGTGCCAGCAGCGCTGAGGGGATGGTCGAGCAGTACGTC.

The gene calls are TRBV7-3 and TRBJ2-5; no clear D. This CDR3 contains 11 residues. Deletions cut 4 bases from V and 7 bases from J, with 7 bases between. Germline V gene lookup returns CDR1 SGHTA and CDR2 FQGTGA. The chain's CDR3 is CASSYGWTQYF. Here the CDR3 DNA reads TGTGCCAGCAGCTATGGTTGGACCCAGTACTTC. The variable domain in full, with the rest retrieved from reference TRBV7-3 and TRBJ2-5, is GAGVSQTPSNKVTEKGKYVELRCDPISGHTALYWYRQSLGQGPEFLIYFQGTGAADDSGLPNDRFFAVRPEGSVSTLKIQRTERGDSAVYLCASSYGWTQYFGPGTRLLVL.